The TCR beta chain described here comes from a study of T cells in localized non-small cell lung cancer. Study conclusions and caveats: Owing to sequencing of a solitary tumor region, heterogeneity cannot be discounted. The appearance of a median approximately 60 of the top 100 tumor clones was seen in adjacent lung. An association was observed between higher blood T cell density and longer overall survival. Uninvolved adjacent lung had the highest recorded T cell clonality, with tumor below it.

Note on this clone: Its matching antigen is unknown.

Only in-frame clones appear in the TCRdb table, and some are missing; sequencing was by immunoSEQ multiplex PCR. The table records thousands of clones, around 17% of them present only once. The origin of this receptor is a female donor of 60 years or more with stage I squamous cell lung carcinoma. The sequencing here drew on lung tumor tissue, taken before any cancer treatment.

The CDR3 coding sequence is TGCGCCAGCACCTCCCTATCCCAGGGAAATGAGCAGTTCTTC. This translates into CASTSLSQGNEQFF. J is TRBJ2-1 and V is TRBV5-1; maybe TRBD1 (5 bases). CDR1 SGHRS and CDR2 YFSETQ come from the germline V gene. The V end lost 6 bases, the J end lost 7 bases, and 17 bases lay between the germline ends. The CDR3 contains 14 residues.